Shown below are 20 T cell receptor beta chains from a single sample sequenced in a study of identifying expanded T cells in peripheral blood. Sequenced by immunoSEQ multiplex PCR; TCRdb stores in-frame clones only, minus some. Counted here are about 81,000 clones, roughly 84% occurring once; the ten biggest clones make up about 20%. Material for sequencing was blood. These receptors originate from a person between 18 and 75 years old in good health.

V and J are TRBV6-6 and TRBJ2-3, with 7 bases fitting TRBD1. Trimming took 6 bases from V and 2 from J; bases not matched to a gene: 8. The CDR3 sequence is 15 residues long. The germline V gene has CDR1 MNHNY and CDR2 SVGAGI (reference sequence). CDR3 in amino acids: CASSLGTATTDTQYF. The CDR3 DNA reads TGTGCCAGCAGCCTTGGGACAGCAACCACAGATACGCAGTATTTT.

The V call is TRBV5-8, the J call TRBJ2-7; weak D call: TRBD1 (6 bases). The V and J ends lost 1 base and 2 bases respectively, with 13 bases between them. Germline V gene data show CDR1 as SGHTS and CDR2 as YDEGEE. The CDR3 covers 15 residues. The CDR3 DNA sequence: TGTGCCAGCAGCTTGACACCGGGACAAACCTACGAGCAGTACTTC. It is translated as CASSLTPGQTYEQYF.

This clone occurred once. The V gene is TRBV5-5, the J gene TRBJ2-1; 9 bases line up with TRBD1. The CDR3 sequence is 14 residues long. Germline CDR1 reads SGHKS; CDR2 reads YYEKEE (reference sequence). The trim removed 2 bases at V and 6 bases at J, leaving 3 bases unmatched. The CDR3 loop is CASSLTGGGNEQFF. CDR3 bases: TGTGCCAGCAGCTTAACAGGGGGCGGCAATGAGCAGTTCTTC.

The chain has TRBV16 and TRBJ2-5; D ambiguous. Trimming cost V 8 bases and J 0 bases, with 7 bases left between them. The length of the CDR3 is 12 residues. The germline V gene encodes CDR1 KGHSY and CDR2 FQNENV. CDR3 sequence reads: CASSAYQETQYF. The DNA for the CDR3 is TGTGCCAGCTCGGCGTACCAAGAGACCCAGTACTTC.

The V gene is TRBV19, the J gene TRBJ2-3; 12 nucleotides align to TRBD2. CDR1 is LNHDA, CDR2 SQIVND, per germline (reference sequence). V dropped 5 bases and J dropped 4; count of bases not matched to a gene: 10. The CDR3 runs 17 residues. The CDR3 loop reads CASSLATSGRGSDTQYF. CDR3 sequence (DNA): TGTGCCAGTAGTCTCGCGACTAGCGGGAGAGGTTCAGATACGCAGTATTTT.

The chain uses TRBV19 and TRBJ1-5; possible D gene TRBD1, 6 bases. Germline values: CDR1 LNHDA, CDR2 SQIVND (reference sequence). V was trimmed by 5 bases and J by 0 bases, leaving 14 bases between them. CDR3 length: 16 residues. CDR3 sequence reads: CASSEGGYYSNQPQHF. The CDR3 DNA reads TGTGCCAGTAGTGAGGGGGGCTATTATAGCAATCAGCCCCAGCATTTT. Using reference TRBV19 and TRBJ1-5 for the parts outside the CDR3, the full variable domain is DGGITQSPKYLFRKEGQNVTLSCEQNLNHDAMYWYRQDPGQGLRLIYYSQIVNDFQKGDIAEGYSVSREKKESFPLTVTSAQKNPTAFYLCASSEGGYYSNQPQHFGDGTRLSIL.

V usage is TRBV7-2 and J usage is TRBJ2-2, with D unresolved. Germline V lookup: CDR1 SGHTA, CDR2 FQGNSA. The CDR3 contains 15 residues. V lost 5 bases to trimming and J lost 0 bases, with 10 bases between them. CDR3 bases: TGTGCCAGCAGCATAAGGACCACGAACACCGGGGAGCTGTTTTTT. This gives the protein CASSIRTTNTGELFF.

The chain uses TRBV10-3 and TRBJ1-3; the match to TRBD1 covers 8 bases. The CDR3 is made up of 14 amino acids. Germline CDR1 ENHRY, CDR2 SYGVKD. Trimming took 6 bases from V and 0 from J; bases not matched to a gene: 1. As DNA, the CDR3 is TGTGCCATCAGGGGACAGGACTCTGGAAACACCATATATTTT. It codes for CAIRGQDSGNTIYF.

The CDR3 loop is CASSLGQGLTDTQYF. In nucleotides, the CDR3 is TGTGCCAGCAGCTTGGGACAGGGATTAACAGATACGCAGTATTTT. The chain carries TRBV5-4 and TRBJ2-3; 7 nucleotides line up with TRBD1. Germline CDR1 SGHNT, CDR2 YYREEE (reference sequence). V lost 0 bases, J lost 3 bases, and 4 bases stayed unmatched. The CDR3 loop spans 15 amino acids. The full variable domain, completed using reference TRBV5-4 and TRBJ2-3, is ETGVTQSPTHLIKTRGQQVTLRCSSQSGHNTVSWYQQALGQGPQFIFQYYREEENGRGNFPPRFSGLQFPNYSSELNVNALELDDSALYLCASSLGQGLTDTQYFGPGTRLTVL.

This clone was seen a few times. The V gene is TRBV9, the J gene TRBJ1-3, with no clear D. This CDR3 is 15 amino acids long. The germline V gene has CDR1 SGDLS and CDR2 YYNGEE. Between the trimmed V and J ends, which lost 3 bases and 0 bases, there was a span of 10 bases. The CDR3 bases are TGTGCCAGCAGCGGTGCTGCTAACTCTGGAAACACCATATATTTT. Its protein is CASSGAANSGNTIYF.

The chain uses TRBV7-9 and TRBJ2-1, with a tentative D call TRBD2 (6 bases). V shed 3 bases and J shed 14 bases, with 14 bases lying between them. This CDR3 contains 12 residues. Germline CDR1 reads SEHNR; CDR2 reads FQNEAQ (reference sequence). CDR3 nucleotide sequence: TGTGCCAGCAGCTTCGAGGGACTGGAAGAGTTCTTC. Protein product: CASSFEGLEEFF.

The chain recombines TRBV18 with TRBJ1-1; maybe TRBD1 (5 bases). Germline CDR1 KGHSH, CDR2 LQKENI. CDR3 length: 14 amino acids. The V and J ends lost 3 bases and 5 bases respectively, with 13 bases between them. CDR3 sequence reads: CASSPMTVGTEAFF. DNA of the CDR3: TGTGCCAGCTCACCTATGACAGTAGGGACTGAAGCTTTCTTT.

The chain has TRBV28 and TRBJ1-1; D remains unclear. Germline CDR1 and CDR2: MDHEN and SYDVKM. V lost 3 bases, J lost 8 bases, and 10 bases lay in between. The CDR3 consists of 12 residues. The CDR3 region is CASSFTETEAFF. Written as DNA, the CDR3 is TGTGCCAGCAGTTTCACAGAAACCGAAGCTTTCTTT. Supplemented by reference TRBV28 and TRBJ1-1, the full variable domain reads DVKVTQSSRYLVKRTGEKVFLECVQDMDHENMFWYRQDPGLGLRLIYFSYDVKMKEKGDIPEGYSVSREKKERFSLILESASTNQTSMYLCASSFTETEAFFGQGTRLTVV.

The chain couples TRBV7-2 to TRBJ2-7; either TRBD1 or TRBD2 may supply D (5 bases each). The CDR3 is 16 residues long. CDR1 and CDR2 from the germline V gene are SGHTA and FQGNSA. V was trimmed by 1 base and J by 5 bases, leaving 18 bases between them. The CDR3 region is CASSLESPPPGHEQYF. The CDR3 DNA reads as TGTGCCAGCAGCTTAGAATCCCCGCCGCCGGGGCACGAGCAGTACTTC.

V and J are TRBV5-5 and TRBJ2-1; D might be TRBD2 (5 bases). The V gene's germline CDR1 is SGHKS and CDR2 YYEKEE (reference sequence). Trimming took off 1 base at V and 5 bases at J, with 13 bases between the two ends. This CDR3 comprises 15 residues. The CDR3 coding sequence is TGTGCCAGCAGCTTGAGGAGCGGAGCCGACAATGAGCAGTTCTTC. Translated, it gives CASSLRSGADNEQFF. Full variable domain (remainder filled in from reference TRBV5-5 and TRBJ2-1): DAGVTQSPTHLIKTRGQQVTLRCSPISGHKSVSWYQQVLGQGPQFIFQYYEKEERGRGNFPDRFSARQFPNYSSELNVNALLLGDSALYLCASSLRSGADNEQFFGPGTRLTVL.

The chain employs TRBV5-4 and TRBJ2-1, with TRBD2 matching over 8 bases. The CDR3 runs to 15 residues. V lost 4 bases and J lost 3; bases outside the gene matches: 6. The V gene's germline CDR1 is SGHNT and CDR2 YYREEE (reference sequence). Here the CDR3 DNA reads TGTGCCAGCAGCATCACTAGCGGCGTCTACAATGAGCAGTTCTTC. Its translation: CASSITSGVYNEQFF.

This clone was picked up a small number of times. The chain is built from TRBV25-1 and TRBJ2-2; D possibly uses TRBD1 or TRBD2 (5 bases each). Trimming removed 5 bases at V and 7 bases at J, with 14 bases between. Germline values: CDR1 MGHDK, CDR2 SYGVNS. CDR3 size: 14 residues. The CDR3, as DNA: TGTGCCAGCAGTAGAGGGAAGGGGCACGGGGAGCTGTTTTTT. Translated: CASSRGKGHGELFF.

The chain employs TRBV28 and TRBJ2-7, with unresolved D. The CDR3 is made up of 14 amino acids. V shed 2 bases and J shed 2 bases, with 10 bases lying between them. The germline V gene encodes CDR1 MDHEN and CDR2 SYDVKM. The CDR3 DNA is TGTGCCAGCAGTTTAGAGACCGACGCCTACGAGCAGTACTTC. Its translation is CASSLETDAYEQYF.

The rearrangement uses TRBV4-3 and TRBJ2-2, with D hard to call. Germline values: CDR1 LGHNA, CDR2 YSLEER. The CDR3 totals 13 residues. The V gene lost 1 base and the J gene lost 6 bases, with 6 bases spanning the gap. CDR3 protein: CASSQATAGELFF. CDR3 DNA: TGCGCCAGCAGCCAAGCCACGGCCGGGGAGCTGTTTTTT.

This clone was recorded once. The chain combines TRBV4-3 with TRBJ2-3, with 8 positions matching TRBD1. From germline, CDR1 is LGHNA and CDR2 YSLEER. This CDR3 region has 16 residues. The V gene end was trimmed by 1 base and the J gene end by 2 bases; junction bases not matched to a gene: 5. CDR3 in amino acids: CASSQAPTGATDTQYF. For the CDR3, the DNA is TGCGCCAGCAGCCAAGCCCCGACAGGGGCCACAGATACGCAGTATTTT.